This TCR beta chain was obtained from a study of T cell responses to AZD1222 COVID-19 vaccine. Trimming took off 6 bases at V and 0 bases at J, with 12 bases between the two ends. Germline CDR1 LNHDA, CDR2 SQIVND (reference sequence). The CDR3 is 14 amino acids. The assay was immunoSEQ multiplex PCR, and TCRdb's table has in-frame clones only and misses some. Of approximately 70,000 clones in the sample, approximately 80% were seen once. The starting material was peripheral blood, obtained on day 0 of AZD1222 vaccination. The chain is built from TRBV19 and TRBJ2-7; a weak D match, TRBD2 (5 bases). This TCR came from an adult in good health. CDR3 coding DNA: TGTGCCAGTAGACCGGGATCGAGCTCCTACGAGCAGTACTTC. Encoded protein: CASRPGSSSYEQYF.